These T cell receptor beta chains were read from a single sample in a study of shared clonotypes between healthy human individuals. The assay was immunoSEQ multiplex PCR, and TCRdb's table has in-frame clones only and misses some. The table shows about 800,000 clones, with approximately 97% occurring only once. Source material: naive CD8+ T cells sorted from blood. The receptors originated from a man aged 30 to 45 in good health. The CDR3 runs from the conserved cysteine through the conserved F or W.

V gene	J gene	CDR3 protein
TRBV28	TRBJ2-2	CASSSLDRAGELFF
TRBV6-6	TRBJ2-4	CASSDPSNIQYF
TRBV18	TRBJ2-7	CASSPVGEQYF
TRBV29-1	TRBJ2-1	CSVHTSGRAVDYNEQFF
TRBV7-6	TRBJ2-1	CASSLELPFGSSSYNEQFF
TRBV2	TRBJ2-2	CATLPRATGELFF
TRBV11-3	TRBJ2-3	CASRQGPRTDTQYF
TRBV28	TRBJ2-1	CASSPLASGSHNEQFF
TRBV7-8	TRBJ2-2	CASSMGHTGELFF
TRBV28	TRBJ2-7	CASSFYSYEQYF
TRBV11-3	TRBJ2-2	CASSFDTANTGELFF
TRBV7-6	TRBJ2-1	CASSLSGAQYNEQFF
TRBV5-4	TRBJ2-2	CASSFAGGTGELFF
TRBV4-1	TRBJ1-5	CASSQEGEISQPQHF
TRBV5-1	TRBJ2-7	CASSIQGAGLAYEQYF
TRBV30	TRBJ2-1	CAWSGPVAGPYNEQFF
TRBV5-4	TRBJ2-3	CASSLLGSGRTSTDTQYF
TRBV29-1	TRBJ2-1	CSVEQSSGNEQFF
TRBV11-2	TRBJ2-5	CASSLAHRGTQYF
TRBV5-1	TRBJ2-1	CASSPKWLADNEQFF
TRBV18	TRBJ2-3	CASSPWAGSTDTQYF
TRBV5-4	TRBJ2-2	CASSHTEPSTGELFF
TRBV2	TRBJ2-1	CASSPRAGGGNEQFF
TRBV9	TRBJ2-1	CASSVDQGARNEQFF
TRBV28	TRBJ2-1	CASIEAGTGGDEQFF
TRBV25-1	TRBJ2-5	CASSGVTGEETQYF
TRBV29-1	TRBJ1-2	CSARANYGYTF
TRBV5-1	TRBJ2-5	CASSARGSQETQYF
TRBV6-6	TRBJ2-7	CASSYRLTGPDYEQYF
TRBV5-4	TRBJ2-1	CASSEGRTSQVWYEQFF
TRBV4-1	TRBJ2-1	CASSPDRGSHNEQFF